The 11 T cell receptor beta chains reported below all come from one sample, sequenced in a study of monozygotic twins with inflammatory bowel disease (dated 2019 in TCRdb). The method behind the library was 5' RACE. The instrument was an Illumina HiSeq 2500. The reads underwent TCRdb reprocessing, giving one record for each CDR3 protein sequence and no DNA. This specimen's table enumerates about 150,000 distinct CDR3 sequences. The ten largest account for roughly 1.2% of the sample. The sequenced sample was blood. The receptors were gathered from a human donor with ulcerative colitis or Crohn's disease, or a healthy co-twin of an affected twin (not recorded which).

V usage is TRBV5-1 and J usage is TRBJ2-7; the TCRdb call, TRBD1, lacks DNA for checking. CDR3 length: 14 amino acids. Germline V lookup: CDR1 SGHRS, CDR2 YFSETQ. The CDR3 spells CASNLGGTVYEQYF.

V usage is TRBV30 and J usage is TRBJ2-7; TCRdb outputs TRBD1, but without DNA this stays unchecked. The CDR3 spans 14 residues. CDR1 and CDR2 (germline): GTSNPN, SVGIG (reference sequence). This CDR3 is CAWRRGLERDEQYF.

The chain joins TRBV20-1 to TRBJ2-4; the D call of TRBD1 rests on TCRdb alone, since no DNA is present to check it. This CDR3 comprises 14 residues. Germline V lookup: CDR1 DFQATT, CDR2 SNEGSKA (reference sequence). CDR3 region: CSVLKGQGIGTQYF.

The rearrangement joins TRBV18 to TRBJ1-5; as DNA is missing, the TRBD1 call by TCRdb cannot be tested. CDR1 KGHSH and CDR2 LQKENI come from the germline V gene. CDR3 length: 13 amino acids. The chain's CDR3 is CASSPEGHQPQHF.

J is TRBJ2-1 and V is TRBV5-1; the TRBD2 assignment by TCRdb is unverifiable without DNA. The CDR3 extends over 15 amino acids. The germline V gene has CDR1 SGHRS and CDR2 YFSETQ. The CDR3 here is CASSFLAGENNEQFF.

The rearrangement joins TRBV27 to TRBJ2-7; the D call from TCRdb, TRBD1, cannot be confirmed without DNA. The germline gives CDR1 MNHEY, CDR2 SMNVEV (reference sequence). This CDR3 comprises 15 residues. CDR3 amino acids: CASSSLTDISYEQYF.

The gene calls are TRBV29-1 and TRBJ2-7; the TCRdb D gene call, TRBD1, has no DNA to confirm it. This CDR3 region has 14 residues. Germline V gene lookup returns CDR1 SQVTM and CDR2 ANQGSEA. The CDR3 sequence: CSVFGTGSSYEQYF.

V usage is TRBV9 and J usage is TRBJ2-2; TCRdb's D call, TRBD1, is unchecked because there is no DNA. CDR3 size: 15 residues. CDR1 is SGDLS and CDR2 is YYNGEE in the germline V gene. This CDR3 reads CASSVTRAVSGELFF.

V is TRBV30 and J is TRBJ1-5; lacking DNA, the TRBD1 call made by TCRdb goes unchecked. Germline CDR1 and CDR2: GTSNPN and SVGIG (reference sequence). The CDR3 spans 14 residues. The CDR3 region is CAWSPPRVNQPQHF.

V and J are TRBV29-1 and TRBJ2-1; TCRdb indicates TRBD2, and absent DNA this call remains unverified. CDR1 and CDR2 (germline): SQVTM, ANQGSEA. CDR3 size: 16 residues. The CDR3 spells CSVEDLLADAYNEQFF.

CDR3 loop: CASSPPGRERGNTIYF. The rearrangement links TRBV28 to TRBJ1-3; TCRdb outputs TRBD1, but without DNA this stays unchecked. The CDR3 sequence is 16 residues long. Per germline, CDR1 MDHEN and CDR2 SYDVKM.